This T cell receptor (beta chain) is from a study of OX40 agonist ivuxolimab in advanced cancers. Study in general: The dose-escalation group included hepatocellular carcinoma, melanoma, renal cell carcinoma and head and neck cancer.

The data were produced by immunoSEQ multiplex PCR, yet TCRdb's version contains in-frame clones alone and is incomplete. The top ten clones hold more than 13% of a sample with over 40,000 clones, around 85% of them seen once. Germline values: CDR1 SGHNT, CDR2 YYREEE (reference sequence). The CDR3 has 16 residues. V gave up 2 bases and J gave up 2 bases; unmatched junction bases: 6. Source: CD4+ or CD8+ T cells sorted from blood, taken in a trial of the OX40 agonist ivuxolimab. This receptor was identified in an adult with an advanced solid tumor such as melanoma, head and neck, liver or kidney cancer. This chain joins TRBV5-4 and TRBJ2-5; 10 bases match TRBD2. CDR3 region: CASSFSSGRGQETQYF. The CDR3 DNA reads TGTGCCAGCAGCTTCTCTAGCGGGAGAGGGCAAGAGACCCAGTACTTC. The complete variable domain, with remaining parts taken from reference TRBV5-4 and TRBJ2-5, reads ETGVTQSPTHLIKTRGQQVTLRCSSQSGHNTVSWYQQALGQGPQFIFQYYREEENGRGNFPPRFSGLQFPNYSSELNVNALELDDSALYLCASSFSSGRGQETQYFGPGTRLLVL.